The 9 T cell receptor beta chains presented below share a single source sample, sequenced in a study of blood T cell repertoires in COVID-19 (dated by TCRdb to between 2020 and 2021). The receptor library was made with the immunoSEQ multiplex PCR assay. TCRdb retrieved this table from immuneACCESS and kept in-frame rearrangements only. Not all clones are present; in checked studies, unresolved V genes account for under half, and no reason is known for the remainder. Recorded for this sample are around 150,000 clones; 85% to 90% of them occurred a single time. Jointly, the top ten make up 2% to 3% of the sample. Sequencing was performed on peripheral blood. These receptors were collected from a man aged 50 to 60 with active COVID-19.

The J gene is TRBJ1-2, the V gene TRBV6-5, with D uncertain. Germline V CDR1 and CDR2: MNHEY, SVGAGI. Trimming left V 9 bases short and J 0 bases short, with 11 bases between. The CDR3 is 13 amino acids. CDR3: CARWRITNYGYTF. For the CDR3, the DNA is TGTGCCAGATGGAGGATTACTAACTATGGCTACACCTTC.

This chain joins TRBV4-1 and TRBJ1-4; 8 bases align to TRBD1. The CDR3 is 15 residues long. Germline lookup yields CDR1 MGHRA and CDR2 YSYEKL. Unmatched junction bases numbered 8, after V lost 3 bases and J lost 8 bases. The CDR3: CASSQRGTGWEKLFF. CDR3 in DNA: TGCGCCAGCAGCCAGCGGGGGACAGGCTGGGAAAAACTGTTTTTT.

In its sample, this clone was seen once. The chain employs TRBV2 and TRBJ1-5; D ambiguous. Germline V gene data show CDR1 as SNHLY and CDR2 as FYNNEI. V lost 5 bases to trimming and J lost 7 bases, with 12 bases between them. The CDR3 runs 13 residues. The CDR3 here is CASSPDVGQPQHF. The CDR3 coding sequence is TGTGCCAGCAGTCCTGATGTGGGCCAGCCCCAGCATTTT. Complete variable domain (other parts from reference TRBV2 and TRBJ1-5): EPEVTQTPSHQVTQMGQEVILRCVPISNHLYFYWYRQILGQKVEFLVSFYNNEISEKSEIFDDQFSVERPDGSNFTLKIRSTKLEDSAMYFCASSPDVGQPQHFGDGTRLSIL.

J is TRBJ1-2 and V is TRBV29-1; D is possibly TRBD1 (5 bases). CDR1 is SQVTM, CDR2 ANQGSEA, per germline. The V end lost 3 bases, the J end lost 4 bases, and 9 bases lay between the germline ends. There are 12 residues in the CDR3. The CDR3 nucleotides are TGCAGCGTTGATTGGGGGGGCTATGGCTACACCTTC. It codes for CSVDWGGYGYTF.

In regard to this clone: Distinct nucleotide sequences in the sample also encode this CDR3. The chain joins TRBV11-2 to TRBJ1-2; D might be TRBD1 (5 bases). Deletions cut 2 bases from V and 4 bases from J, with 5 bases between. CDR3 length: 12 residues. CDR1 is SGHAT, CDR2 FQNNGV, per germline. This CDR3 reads CASSLQGYGYTF. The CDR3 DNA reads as TGTGCCAGCAGCTTACAGGGCTATGGCTACACCTTC.

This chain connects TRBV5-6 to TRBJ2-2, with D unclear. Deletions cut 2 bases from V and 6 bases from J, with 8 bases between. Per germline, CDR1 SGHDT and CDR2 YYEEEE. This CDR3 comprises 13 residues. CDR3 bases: TGTGCCAGCAGCTTTACGGTGGCCGGGGAGCTGTTTTTT. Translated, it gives CASSFTVAGELFF.

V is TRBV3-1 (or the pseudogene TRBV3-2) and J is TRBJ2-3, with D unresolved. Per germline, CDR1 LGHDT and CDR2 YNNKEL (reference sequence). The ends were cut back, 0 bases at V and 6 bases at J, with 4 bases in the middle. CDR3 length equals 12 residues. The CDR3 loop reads CASSQDRDTQYF. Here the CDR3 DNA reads TGTGCCAGCAGCCAAGACAGGGATACGCAGTATTTT.

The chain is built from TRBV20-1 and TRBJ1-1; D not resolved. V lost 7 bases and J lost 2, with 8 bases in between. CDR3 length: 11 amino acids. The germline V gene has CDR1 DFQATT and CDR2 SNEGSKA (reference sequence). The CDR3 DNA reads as TGCAGTGTAGAGCGCAACACTGAAGCTTTCTTT. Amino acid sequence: CSVERNTEAFF.

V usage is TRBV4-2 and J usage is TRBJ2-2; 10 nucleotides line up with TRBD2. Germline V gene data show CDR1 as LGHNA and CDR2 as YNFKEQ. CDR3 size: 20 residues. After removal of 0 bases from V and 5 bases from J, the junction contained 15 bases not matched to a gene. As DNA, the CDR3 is TGTGCCAGCAGCCAAGATCTTCCAGCGGGGGGGCGTCTGGTAACCGGGGAGCTGTTTTTT. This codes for CASSQDLPAGGRLVTGELFF.